Shown below are 21 T cell receptor beta chains from a single sample sequenced in a study of T cells after yellow fever vaccination. TCRdb itself ran the 5' RACE reads through MiXCR, one entry per CDR3 protein. This table has about 170,000 distinct CDR3 sequences, approximately 11% appearing once. The sample was CD8+ T cells sorted from PBMCs, taken 15 days after the yellow fever booster vaccination. The receptors originated from a man between 18 and 29 years old who received the YFV17D yellow fever vaccine.

The chain couples TRBV4-3 to TRBJ1-1; no reliable D call. The CDR3 covers 16 residues. The germline gives CDR1 LGHNA, CDR2 YSLEER. Trimming took off 1 base at V and 11 bases at J, with 23 bases between the two ends. The CDR3 nucleotides are TGCGCCAGCAGCCAAGCCCCTCCTGAGAGGCCTGCTCGGGCTTTCTTT. It encodes CASSQAPPERPARAFF.

The sample holds many counts of this clonotype. This sequence joins TRBV7-3 and TRBJ1-2; 9 bases fit TRBD1. The CDR3 runs 15 residues. The V segment lost 0 bases and the J segment 4 bases; nucleotides outside the gene matches: 3. Per germline, CDR1 SGHTA and CDR2 FQGTGA. The CDR3 DNA reads as TGTGCCAGCAGCTTAACGGGGACAGGGCGCTATGGCTACACCTTC. Translated: CASSLTGTGRYGYTF.

J is TRBJ1-2 and V is TRBV4-3; the D gene is possibly TRBD1 (5 bases). Germline V gene data show CDR1 as LGHNA and CDR2 as YSLEER. V dropped 0 bases and J dropped 7 bases, with 12 bases sitting between them. This CDR3 region has 14 residues. CDR3 amino acids: CASSQERWGGGYTF. The DNA for the CDR3 is TGCGCCAGCAGCCAAGAGCGGTGGGGCGGTGGCTACACCTTC.

This clonotype appeared a few times. The chain uses TRBV27 and TRBJ2-3, with 7 bases identical to TRBD2. The CDR3 spans 17 residues. V lost 5 bases, J lost 3 bases, and 14 bases stayed unmatched. Looked up from germline, CDR1 is MNHEY and CDR2 is SMNVEV (reference sequence). The CDR3 sequence: CASSILYPAGDTDTQYF. The CDR3, as DNA: TGTGCCAGCAGTATCCTATATCCCGCGGGGGATACAGATACGCAGTATTTT.

This clonotype was seen only a few times. The chain joins TRBV10-3 to TRBJ2-3; D is unresolved. Per the germline V gene, CDR1 is ENHRY and CDR2 is SYGVKD. CDR3 length equals 13 residues. The germline V and J ends were trimmed by 0 bases and 0 bases, with 1 base remaining between them. The CDR3 DNA is TGTGCCATCAGTGAGTCCAGCACAGATACGCAGTATTTT. This translates into CAISESSTDTQYF.

This clonotype was found a few times. This chain connects TRBV19 to TRBJ1-1; D is unclear. Trimming left V 6 bases short and J 0 bases short, with 20 bases between. There are 17 residues in the CDR3. Germline V gene lookup returns CDR1 LNHDA and CDR2 SQIVND (reference sequence). CDR3 residues: CASSTGPGKVVNTEAFF. The CDR3 DNA is TGTGCCAGTAGCACGGGCCCCGGGAAGGTTGTGAACACTGAAGCTTTCTTT.

This clonotype was seen only a few times. The rearrangement uses TRBV7-9 and TRBJ2-1; D call uncertain. There are 15 residues in the CDR3. V was cut by 5 bases and J by 9 bases, with 20 bases left in between. Germline V CDR1 and CDR2: SEHNR, FQNEAQ (reference sequence). The CDR3 here is CASSPVVVAWSEQFF. DNA of the CDR3: TGTGCCAGCAGCCCTGTAGTCGTAGCATGGAGTGAGCAGTTCTTC.

This clonotype was seen a few times. The J gene is TRBJ2-5, the V gene TRBV29-1; D possibly corresponds to TRBD2 (6 bases). Per germline, CDR1 SQVTM and CDR2 ANQGSEA. This CDR3 region has 13 residues. The V end was cut by 8 bases, the J end by 2 bases, with 15 bases between. The CDR3 region has the DNA TGCAGCCCCTTATTAGCGGAGCAAGAGACCCAGTACTTC. It codes for CSPLLAEQETQYF.

The gene calls are TRBV7-9 and TRBJ1-6; D possibly corresponds to TRBD1 (5 bases). With 3 bases removed from V and 5 bases from J, the gap between germline ends came to 14 bases. This CDR3 has 16 amino acids. Germline-derived CDR1 and CDR2 are SEHNR and FQNEAQ (reference sequence). In DNA form, the CDR3 reads TGTGCCAGCAGCTTTGGCGGGGGTTTGGATAATTCACCCCTCCACTTT. Encoded protein: CASSFGGGLDNSPLHF.

The chain uses TRBV7-9 and TRBJ2-7, with TRBD1 matching over 10 bases. CDR1 SEHNR and CDR2 FQNEAQ come from the germline V gene (reference sequence). V was pared by 5 bases and J by 5 bases, with 9 bases of the junction left unmatched. There are 15 residues in the CDR3. DNA for the CDR3: TGTGCCAGCAGCAGAACGGGACAGGGGTCGAACGAGCAGTACTTC. It codes for CASSRTGQGSNEQYF.

This clonotype has just a few counts. This chain uses TRBV11-2 with TRBJ2-7; 7 nucleotides agree with TRBD1. Germline trimming cut 5 bases from V and 5 bases from J; bases unmatched to any gene: 6. Germline CDR1 SGHAT, CDR2 FQNNGV. This CDR3 contains 13 residues. The CDR3 DNA reads as TGTGCCAGCAGCCAAGAAACAGGGGACGAGCAGTACTTC. As protein: CASSQETGDEQYF.

In this sample, this clonotype turned up a few times. The rearrangement uses TRBV13 and TRBJ1-5; TRBD1 is a possible D gene (6 bases). V was cut by 5 bases and J by 6 bases, with 14 bases left in between. This CDR3 has 14 residues. Germline CDR1 is PRHDT and CDR2 is FYEKMQ (reference sequence). In DNA form, the CDR3 reads TGTGCCAGCAGCCAGGGGCGCCCACGTCAGCCCCAGCATTTT. As protein: CASSQGRPRQPQHF.

The rearrangement joins TRBV19 to TRBJ2-2, with 8 bases identical to TRBD1. The CDR3 runs 16 residues. With V trimmed by 4 bases and J by 6 bases, 10 bases remained unmatched. Germline V gives CDR1 LNHDA, CDR2 SQIVND (reference sequence). CDR3 sequence (DNA): TGTGCCAGTAGTAATTTGGACAGGGTACTCCCCGGGGAGCTGTTTTTT. The encoded protein is CASSNLDRVLPGELFF.

V usage is TRBV14 and J usage is TRBJ2-2; D not resolved. The CDR3 sequence is 14 residues long. In germline, CDR1 is SGHDN, CDR2 FVKESK. V was pared by 1 base and J by 7 bases, with 10 bases between. In nucleotides, the CDR3 is TGTGCCAGCAGCCAAGCGGTGGTAGGCGGGGAGCTGTTTTTT. Protein sequence: CASSQAVVGGELFF. Complete variable domain (other parts from reference TRBV14 and TRBJ2-2): EAGVTQFPSHSVIEKGQTVTLRCDPISGHDNLYWYRRVMGKEIKFLLHFVKESKQDESGMPNNRFLAERTGGTYSTLKVQPAELEDSGVYFCASSQAVVGGELFFGEGSRLTVL.

The genes are TRBV27 and TRBJ2-7; D is undetermined. V was trimmed by 5 bases and J by 1 base, leaving 12 bases between them. Germline CDR1 MNHEY, CDR2 SMNVEV (reference sequence). The CDR3 consists of 14 residues. CDR3 coding DNA: TGTGCCAGCAGTCGTCTCGGCCAATCCTACGAGCAGTACTTC. It translates to CASSRLGQSYEQYF.

A few counts support this clonotype. The chain carries TRBV7-9 and TRBJ2-3; TRBD2 agrees at 8 bases. This CDR3 contains 13 residues. CDR1 and CDR2 (germline): SEHNR, FQNEAQ (reference sequence). Trimming took 8 bases from V and 5 from J; bases not matched to a gene: 6. CDR3 loop: CASEAGGEDTQYF. The CDR3 DNA follows: TGTGCCAGCGAGGCGGGGGGTGAAGATACGCAGTATTTT.

J is TRBJ2-5 and V is TRBV11-2, with 12 bases fitting TRBD1. The CDR3 consists of 15 residues. CDR1 is SGHAT, CDR2 FQNNGV, per germline. The V and J ends lost 4 bases and 4 bases, in that order; junction bases with no gene match: 4. This CDR3 reads CASSSGTGGRETQYF. The DNA for the CDR3 is TGTGCCAGCAGCTCGGGGACAGGGGGCCGAGAGACCCAGTACTTC.

This clonotype has just a few counts. The chain links TRBV28 to TRBJ1-2; 9 bases are a match to TRBD1. Germline trimming cut 6 bases from V and 7 bases from J; bases unmatched to any gene: 9. Per germline, CDR1 MDHEN and CDR2 SYDVKM. The CDR3 is 14 amino acids. The CDR3 sequence: CASSQDRGIFGYTF. The CDR3 nucleotides read TGTGCCAGCAGCCAGGACAGGGGCATCTTTGGCTACACCTTC.

This clonotype occurred a few times. V and J are TRBV5-1 and TRBJ1-1; D perhaps matches TRBD1 (6 bases). Between the trimmed V and J ends, which lost 4 bases and 4 bases, there was a span of 14 bases. Germline-derived CDR1 and CDR2 are SGHRS and YFSETQ. CDR3 length equals 14 residues. CDR3 coding DNA: TGCGCCAGCAGCCTCGCAGGGGTAGCCACTGAAGCTTTCTTT. Translated, it gives CASSLAGVATEAFF.

This clonotype was found a few times. The rearrangement joins TRBV6-2 or TRBV6-3 to TRBJ2-7, with 8 positions matching TRBD1. V lost 7 bases and J lost 2; bases outside the gene matches: 13. The CDR3 has 16 amino acids. From germline, CDR1 is MNHEY and CDR2 SVGEGT. CDR3 nucleotide sequence: TGTGCCAGCATAGTATATCGGGACAGGTCTCCCTACGAGCAGTACGTC. Its protein product is CASIVYRDRSPYEQYV.

This clonotype was observed many times. This sequence joins TRBV4-1 and TRBJ1-1; D is ambiguous. Germline CDR1 and CDR2: MGHRA and YSYEKL. The V and J ends lost 1 base and 2 bases respectively, with 5 bases between them. The CDR3 contains 13 residues. CDR3 DNA sequence: TGCGCCAGCAGCCAAGGAGGAAACACTGAAGCTTTCTTT. Translated, it gives CASSQGGNTEAFF.